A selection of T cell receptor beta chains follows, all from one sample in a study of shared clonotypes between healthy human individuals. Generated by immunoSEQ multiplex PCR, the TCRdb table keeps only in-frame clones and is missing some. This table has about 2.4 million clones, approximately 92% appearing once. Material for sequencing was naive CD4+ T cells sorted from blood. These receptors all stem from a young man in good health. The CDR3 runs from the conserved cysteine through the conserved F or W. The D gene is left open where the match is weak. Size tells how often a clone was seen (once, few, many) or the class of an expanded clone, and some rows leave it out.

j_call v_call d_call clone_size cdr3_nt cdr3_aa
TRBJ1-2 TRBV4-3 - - TGCGCCAGCAGCCGGTCCCGGACCCCCGGCGGCTATGGCTACACCTTC CASSRSRTPGGYGYTF
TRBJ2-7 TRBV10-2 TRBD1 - TGCGCCAGCAGTGCAACAAGGACAGGGAACGAGCAGTACTTC CASSATRTGNEQYF
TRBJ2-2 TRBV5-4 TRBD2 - TGTGCCAGCAGCCCCCGGGGACTAGCGGATTCCGGGGAGCTGTTTTTT CASSPRGLADSGELFF
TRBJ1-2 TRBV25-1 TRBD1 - TGTGCCAGCAGCCAAAAAAAAGCCGGGACAGCGGAGGGCTACACCTTC CASSQKKAGTAEGYTF
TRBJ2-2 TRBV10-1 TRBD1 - TGCGCCAGCAGTGAGTCGACAGGACAGGGGAAGCTGTTTTTT CASSESTGQGKLFF
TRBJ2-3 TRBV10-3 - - TGTGCCATCAGCGTGGGCCCCCGGGCAGATACGCAGTATTTT CAISVGPRADTQYF
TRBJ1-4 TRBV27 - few TGTGCCAGCAGTTTGTTTACGAATTTT CASSLFTNF
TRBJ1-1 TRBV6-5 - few TGTGCCAGCAGTTCCCCGGCAGGTAACACTGAAGCTTTCTTT CASSSPAGNTEAFF
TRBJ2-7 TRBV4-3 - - TGCGCCAGCAGCCAAGATCGGTGGAACTACGAGCAGTACTTC CASSQDRWNYEQYF
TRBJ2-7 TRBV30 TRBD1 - TGTGCCTGGGGGGGGACAGGGGACGAGCAGTACTTC CAWGGTGDEQYF
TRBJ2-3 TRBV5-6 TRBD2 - TGTGCCAGCAGCTTGGGGCCGGCGAGCGGGGGGCCGACAGATACGCAGTATTTT CASSLGPASGGPTDTQYF
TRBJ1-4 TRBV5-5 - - TGTGCCAGCAGCTCCCCCGAGACTAATGAAAAACTGTTTTTT CASSSPETNEKLFF
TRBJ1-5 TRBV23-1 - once TGCGCCAGCAGTCAATCACTTACTACAGGGAGCAATCAGCCCCAGCATTTT CASSQSLTTGSNQPQHF
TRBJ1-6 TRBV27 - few TGTGCCAGCAGTTACGGGACCCCGCGGAATTCACCCCTCCACTTT CASSYGTPRNSPLHF
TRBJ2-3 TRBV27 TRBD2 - TGTGCCAGCAGTTTGTGGAGCGGGGGAGGCGCAGATACGCAGTATTTT CASSLWSGGGADTQYF
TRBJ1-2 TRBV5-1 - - TGCGCCAGCAGCCTCGGGACTGATTTCTATGGCTACACCTTC CASSLGTDFYGYTF
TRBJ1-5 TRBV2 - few TGTGCCAGCAGTGTGGGGCAGTCGAGCAATCAGCCCCAGCATTTT CASSVGQSSNQPQHF
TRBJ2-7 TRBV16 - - TGTGCCAGCAGCCAATTCGAGGGACCGGGGAACGAGCAGTACTTC CASSQFEGPGNEQYF
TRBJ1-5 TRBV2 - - TGTGCCAGCAGGAGGGGCGGAAATCAGCCCCAGCATTTT CASRRGGNQPQHF
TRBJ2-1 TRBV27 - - TGTGCCAGCAGTTTCGGTGGGGGCCGATACAATGAGCAGTTCTTC CASSFGGGRYNEQFF
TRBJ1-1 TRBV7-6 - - TGTGCCAGCAGCTTAAATTCGGACACTGAAGCTTTCTTT CASSLNSDTEAFF
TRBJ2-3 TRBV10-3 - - TGTGCCATCAGTTCCGACACCACTAGCACAGATACGCAGTATTTT CAISSDTTSTDTQYF
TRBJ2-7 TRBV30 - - TGTGCCTGGGACAGATCCTACGAGCAGTACTTC CAWDRSYEQYF
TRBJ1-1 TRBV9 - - TGTGCCAGCAGCGTAGTGAGGTTTGGTAATACTGAAGCTTTCTTT CASSVVRFGNTEAFF
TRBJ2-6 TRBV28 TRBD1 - TGTGCCAGCAGTTTTCGCTCGGGGACAGGTTTCGGGGCCAACGTCCTGACTTTC CASSFRSGTGFGANVLTF
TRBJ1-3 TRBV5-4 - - TGTGCCAGCAGCCCGGACAGTCCCGGAAACACCATATATTTT CASSPDSPGNTIYF